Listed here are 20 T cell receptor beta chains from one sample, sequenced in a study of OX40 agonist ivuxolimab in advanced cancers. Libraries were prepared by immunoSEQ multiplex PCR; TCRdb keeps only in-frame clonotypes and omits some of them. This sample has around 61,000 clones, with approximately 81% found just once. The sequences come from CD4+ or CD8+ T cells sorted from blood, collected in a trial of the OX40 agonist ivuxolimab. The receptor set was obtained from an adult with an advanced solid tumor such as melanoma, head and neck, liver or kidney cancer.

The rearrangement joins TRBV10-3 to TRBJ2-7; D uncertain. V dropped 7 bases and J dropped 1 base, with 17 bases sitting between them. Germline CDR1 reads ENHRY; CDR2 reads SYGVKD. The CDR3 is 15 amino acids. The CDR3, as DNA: TGTGCCATCAAGGTTGGAGACCCAGCTTCCTACGAGCAGTACTTC. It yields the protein CAIKVGDPASYEQYF.

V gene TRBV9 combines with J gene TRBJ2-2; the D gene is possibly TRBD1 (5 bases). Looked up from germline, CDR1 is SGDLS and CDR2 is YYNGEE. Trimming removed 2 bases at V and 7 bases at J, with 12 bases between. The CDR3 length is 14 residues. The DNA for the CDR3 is TGTGCCAGCAGCGTGGTAACAGGTCACGGGGAGCTGTTTTTT. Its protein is CASSVVTGHGELFF.

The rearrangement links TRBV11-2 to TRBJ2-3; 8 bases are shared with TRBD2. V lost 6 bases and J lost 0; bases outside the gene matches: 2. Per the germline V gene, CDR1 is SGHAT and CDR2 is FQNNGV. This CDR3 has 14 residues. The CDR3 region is CASSTSGSTDTQYF. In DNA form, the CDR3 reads TGTGCCAGCAGTACTAGCGGAAGCACAGATACGCAGTATTTT.

CDR3 nucleotide sequence: TGTGCCAGCAGCCCGCGGACAGGCCGCACAGATACGCAGTATTTT. This encodes CASSPRTGRTDTQYF. This chain links TRBV11-3 with TRBJ2-3, with 7 bases that match TRBD1. There are 15 residues in the CDR3. J lost 1 base, V lost 5 bases, and 6 bases had no gene match. In germline, CDR1 is SGHNT, CDR2 YENEEA.

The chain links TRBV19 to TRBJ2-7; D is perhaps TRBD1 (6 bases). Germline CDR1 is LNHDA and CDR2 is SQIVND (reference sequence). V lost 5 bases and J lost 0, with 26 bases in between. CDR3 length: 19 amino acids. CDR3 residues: CASSPRTAWALAISYEQYF. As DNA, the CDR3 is TGTGCCAGTAGTCCTCGGACAGCTTGGGCTTTAGCGATCTCCTACGAGCAGTACTTC.

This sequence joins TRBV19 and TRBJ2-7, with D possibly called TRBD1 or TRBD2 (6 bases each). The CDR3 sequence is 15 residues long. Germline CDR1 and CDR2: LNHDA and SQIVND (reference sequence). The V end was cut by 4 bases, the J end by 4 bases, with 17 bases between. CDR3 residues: CASSKSQRRGYEQYF. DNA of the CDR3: TGTGCCAGTAGTAAGAGCCAGCGGAGGGGGTACGAGCAGTACTTC.

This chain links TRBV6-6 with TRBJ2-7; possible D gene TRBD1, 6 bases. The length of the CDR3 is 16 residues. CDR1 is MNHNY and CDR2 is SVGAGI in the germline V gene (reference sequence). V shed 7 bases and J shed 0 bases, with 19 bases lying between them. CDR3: CASNNYRVSSSYEQYF. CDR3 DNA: TGTGCCAGCAACAACTACAGGGTCTCGAGCTCCTACGAGCAGTACTTC.

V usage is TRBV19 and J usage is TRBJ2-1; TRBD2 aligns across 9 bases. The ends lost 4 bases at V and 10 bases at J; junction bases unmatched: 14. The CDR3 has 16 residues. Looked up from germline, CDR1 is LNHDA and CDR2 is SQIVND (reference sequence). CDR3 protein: CASSTSSGVRQREQFF. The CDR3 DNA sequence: TGTGCCAGTAGTACCTCTAGCGGGGTTAGGCAGCGAGAGCAGTTCTTC.

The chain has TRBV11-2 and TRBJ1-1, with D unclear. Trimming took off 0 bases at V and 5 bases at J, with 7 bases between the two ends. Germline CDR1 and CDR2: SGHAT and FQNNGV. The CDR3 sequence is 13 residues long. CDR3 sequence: CASSLEADTEAFF. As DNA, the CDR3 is TGTGCCAGCAGCTTAGAAGCGGATACTGAAGCTTTCTTT.

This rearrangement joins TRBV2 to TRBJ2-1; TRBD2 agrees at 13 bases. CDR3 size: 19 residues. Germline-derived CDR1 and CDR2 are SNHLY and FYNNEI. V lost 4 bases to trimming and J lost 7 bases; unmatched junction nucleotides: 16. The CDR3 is CASSGESPWTSGGSNEQFF. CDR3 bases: TGTGCCAGCAGTGGGGAATCACCATGGACTAGCGGGGGTTCTAATGAGCAGTTCTTC.

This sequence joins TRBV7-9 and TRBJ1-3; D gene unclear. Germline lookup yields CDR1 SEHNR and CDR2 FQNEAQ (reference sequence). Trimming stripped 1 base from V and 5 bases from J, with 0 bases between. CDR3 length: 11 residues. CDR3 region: CASSLGNTIYF. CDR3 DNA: TGTGCCAGCAGCTTAGGAAACACCATATATTTT.

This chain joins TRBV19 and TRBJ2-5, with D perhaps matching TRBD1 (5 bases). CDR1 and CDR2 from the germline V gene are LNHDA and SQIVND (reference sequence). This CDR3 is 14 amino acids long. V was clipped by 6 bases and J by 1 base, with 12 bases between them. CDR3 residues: CASSARTRQETQYF. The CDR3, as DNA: TGTGCCAGTAGCGCCCGGACACGCCAAGAGACCCAGTACTTC.

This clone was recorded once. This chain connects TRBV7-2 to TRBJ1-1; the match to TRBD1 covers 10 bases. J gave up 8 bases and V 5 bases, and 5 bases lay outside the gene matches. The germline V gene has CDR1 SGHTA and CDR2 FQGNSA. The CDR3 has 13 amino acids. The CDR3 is CASSPSGQGEAFF. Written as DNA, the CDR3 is TGTGCCAGCAGCCCATCGGGACAGGGGGAAGCTTTCTTT.

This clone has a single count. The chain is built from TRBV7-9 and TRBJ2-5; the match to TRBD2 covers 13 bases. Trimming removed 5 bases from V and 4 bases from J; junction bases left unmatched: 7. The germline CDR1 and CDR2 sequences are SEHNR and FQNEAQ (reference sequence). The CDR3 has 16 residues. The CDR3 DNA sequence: TGTGCCAGCAGCCCAGGACTAGCGGGAGCTGGAGAGACCCAGTACTTC. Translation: CASSPGLAGAGETQYF.

CDR3 nucleotides: TGTGCCAGCTCACCACCGAGGGGACAAGGTGAAAAACTGTTTTTT. Protein sequence: CASSPPRGQGEKLFF. This chain links TRBV18 with TRBJ1-4, with D possibly matching TRBD1 (6 bases). This CDR3 contains 15 residues. The V and J ends lost 0 bases and 7 bases respectively, with 12 bases between them. Germline V gene lookup returns CDR1 KGHSH and CDR2 LQKENI. Full variable domain (rest looked up from reference TRBV18 and TRBJ1-4): NAGVMQNPRHLVRRRGQEARLRCSPMKGHSHVYWYRQLPEEGLKFMVYLQKENIIDESGMPKERFSAEFPKEGPSILRIQQVVRGDSAAYFCASSPPRGQGEKLFFGSGTQLSVL.

The CDR3 DNA follows: TGTGCCAGTAGTGCCTCTTCCAGGGGGTCAAGGTATGGCTACACCTTC. Translation gives CASSASSRGSRYGYTF. The V gene is TRBV19, the J gene TRBJ1-2; 7 bases align to TRBD1. The junction had 14 bases not matched to a gene; V was cut back by 5 bases and J by 5 bases. Germline values: CDR1 LNHDA, CDR2 SQIVND (reference sequence). The CDR3 is made up of 16 amino acids.

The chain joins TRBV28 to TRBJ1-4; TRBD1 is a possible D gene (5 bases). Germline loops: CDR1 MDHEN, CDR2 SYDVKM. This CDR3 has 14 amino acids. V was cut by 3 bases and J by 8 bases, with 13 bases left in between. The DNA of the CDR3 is TGTGCCAGCAGTTTGGCAGGGCGTTTGGAAAAACTGTTTTTT. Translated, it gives CASSLAGRLEKLFF.

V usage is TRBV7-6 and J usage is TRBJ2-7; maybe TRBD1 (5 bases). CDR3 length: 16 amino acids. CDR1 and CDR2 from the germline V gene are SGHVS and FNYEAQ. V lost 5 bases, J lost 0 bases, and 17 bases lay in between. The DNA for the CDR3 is TGTGCCAGCAGCAGACGGCAGGGTACGAGCTCCTACGAGCAGTACTTC. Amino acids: CASSRRQGTSSYEQYF.

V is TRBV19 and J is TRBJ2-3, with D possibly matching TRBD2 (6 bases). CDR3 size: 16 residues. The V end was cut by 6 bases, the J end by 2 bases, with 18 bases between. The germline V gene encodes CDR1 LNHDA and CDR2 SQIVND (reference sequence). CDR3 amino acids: CASSQTLADSTDTQYF. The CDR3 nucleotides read TGTGCCAGTAGCCAAACTTTAGCGGACTCCACAGATACGCAGTATTTT.

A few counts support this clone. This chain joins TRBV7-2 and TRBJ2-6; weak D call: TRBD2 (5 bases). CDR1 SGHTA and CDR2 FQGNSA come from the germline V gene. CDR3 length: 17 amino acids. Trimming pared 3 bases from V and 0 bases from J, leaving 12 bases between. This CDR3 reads CASSFAQTNSGANVLTF. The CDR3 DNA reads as TGTGCCAGCAGCTTCGCACAGACTAACTCTGGGGCCAACGTCCTGACTTTC.